This entry lists 10 T cell receptor beta chains sequenced from one sample in a study of T cell repertoires in cytomegalovirus infection. TCRdb used MiXCR to reprocess the reads, holding one entry per CDR3 protein. The data hold roughly 800,000 distinct CDR3 sequences, with 25% to 35% observed a single time. These receptors are not linked to any known antigen. The sample consisted of cultured CD8+ T cells from PBMCs, taken from culture after CMV antigen stimulation. These receptors were obtained from a human donor in good health (CMV status not recorded). Some clones in this sample may be carry-over from other donors' samples.

The V gene is TRBV7-6, the J gene TRBJ2-1; 11 bases are a match to TRBD1. After removal of 5 bases from V and 7 bases from J, the junction contained 4 bases not matched to a gene. Looked up from germline, CDR1 is SGHVS and CDR2 is FNYEAQ. CDR3 length: 14 residues. The CDR3 nucleotides are TGTGCCAGCAGCCGGACAGGGGGCAGGAATGAGCAGTTCTTC. Translating gives CASSRTGGRNEQFF.

This clonotype was observed a handful of times. The chain recombines TRBV6-6 with TRBJ2-1; TRBD1 matches at 7 bases. This CDR3 region has 15 residues. Trimming removed 5 bases from V and 5 bases from J; junction bases left unmatched: 9. Germline V lookup: CDR1 MNHNY, CDR2 SVGAGI (reference sequence). The CDR3 DNA is TGTGCCAGCAGTGGGGACAGAGACCCCCACAATGAGCAGTTCTTC. Translated, it gives CASSGDRDPHNEQFF.

The sample holds a few counts of this clonotype. The V call is TRBV27, the J call TRBJ1-2; TRBD1 is a possible D gene (6 bases). V dropped 3 bases and J dropped 8 bases, with 13 bases sitting between them. Germline V gene data show CDR1 as MNHEY and CDR2 as SMNVEV (reference sequence). The CDR3 has 13 residues. The CDR3: CASSFLTGQGYTF. The CDR3, as DNA: TGTGCCAGCAGTTTCCTGACAGGCCAGGGCTACACCTTC.

This sequence joins TRBV7-8 and TRBJ2-6; no definite D call. The CDR3 contains 14 residues. Trimming pared 2 bases from V and 6 bases from J, leaving 8 bases between. Germline CDR1 is SGHVS and CDR2 is FQNEAQ. The CDR3 protein is CASSLNYPANVLTF. The CDR3 DNA is TGTGCCAGCAGCTTAAATTACCCGGCCAACGTCCTGACTTTC.

In its sample, this clonotype was seen many times. The junction does not match germline at one end; this may be a read error. V usage is TRBV7-7 and J usage is TRBJ2-1; possible D gene TRBD2, 5 bases. The CDR3 has 17 amino acids. CDR1 is SSHAT and CDR2 is FNYEAQ in the germline V gene (reference sequence). The CDR3 reads CASSLAPGVGTYNEQFF. Written as DNA, the CDR3 is TGTGCTAGCAGCTTAGCGCCCGGGGTCGGAACCTACAATGAGCAGTTCTTC. The whole variable domain, remainder taken from reference TRBV7-7 and TRBJ2-1, is GAGVSQSPRYKVTKRGQDVTLRCDPISSHATLYWYQQALGQGPEFLTYFNYEAQPDKSGLPSDRFSAERPEGSISTLTIQRTEQRDSAMYRCASSLAPGVGTYNEQFFGPGTRLTVL.

The chain carries TRBV5-6 and TRBJ2-1; no definite D call. V shed 3 bases and J shed 3 bases, with 10 bases lying between them. Germline values: CDR1 SGHDT, CDR2 YYEEEE. The CDR3 totals 14 residues. The CDR3 nucleotides read TGTGCCAGCAGCTCAACAGCGAACTACAATGAGCAGTTCTTC. As protein: CASSSTANYNEQFF. Filled out from reference TRBV5-6 and TRBJ2-1, the complete variable domain reads DAGVTQSPTHLIKTRGQQVTLRCSPKSGHDTVSWYQQALGQGPQFIFQYYEEEERQRGNFPDRFSGHQFPNYSSELNVNALLLGDSALYLCASSSTANYNEQFFGPGTRLTVL.

In its sample, this clonotype was seen many times. The rearrangement uses TRBV7-2 and TRBJ2-7, with TRBD1 as a possible D gene (6 bases). V lost 6 bases and J 4 bases, leaving 16 bases between the germline ends. The CDR3 runs 14 residues. Germline V gene data show CDR1 as SGHTA and CDR2 as FQGNSA. CDR3 residues: CASSPTVDRYEQYV. CDR3 DNA: TGTGCCAGCAGTCCAACCGTCGACAGGTACGAGCAGTACGTC.

This clonotype was seen repeatedly, ten times or more. The chain couples TRBV6-5 to TRBJ2-1; D may be TRBD1 (6 bases). Trimming left V 8 bases short and J 6 bases short, with 20 bases between. The CDR3 is 15 residues long. CDR1 MNHEY and CDR2 SVGAGI come from the germline V gene. CDR3 amino acids: CASVGAGDLGNEQFF. The CDR3 DNA reads as TGTGCCAGCGTTGGCGCAGGGGATCTTGGCAATGAGCAGTTCTTC.

The rearrangement links TRBV19 to TRBJ2-5, with 7 bases fitting TRBD1. V lost 4 bases, J lost 4 bases, and 3 bases stayed unmatched. The CDR3 loop spans 13 amino acids. Germline loops: CDR1 LNHDA, CDR2 SQIVND (reference sequence). The CDR3: CASSKGTVETQYF. CDR3 nucleotide sequence: TGTGCCAGTAGTAAAGGGACAGTAGAGACCCAGTACTTC.

Many counts were recorded for this clonotype. V and J are TRBV7-6 and TRBJ2-5; possibly TRBD1 for D (5 bases). V shed 0 bases and J shed 4 bases, with 15 bases lying between them. In germline, CDR1 is SGHVS, CDR2 FNYEAQ. The CDR3 length is 16 residues. The CDR3 is CASSLAAQGPPETQYF. CDR3 bases: TGTGCCAGCAGCTTAGCTGCTCAGGGCCCCCCAGAGACCCAGTACTTC.